What follows are 10 T cell receptor beta chains derived from one specimen sequenced in a study of blood T cell repertoires in COVID-19. Clones were read by immunoSEQ multiplex PCR, and TCRdb kept only the in-frame ones, dropping some. This table has 57,000 or so clones, roughly 80% appearing once. The source material was peripheral blood. The receptors derive from a man between 60 and 75 years old with acute or convalescent COVID-19.

The V and J genes are TRBV6-5 and TRBJ2-1; 10 bases map to TRBD2. V shed 5 bases, J shed 4 bases, and the junction held 5 bases outside the gene matches. This CDR3 spans 15 amino acids. Germline CDR1 is MNHEY and CDR2 is SVGAGI. CDR3 in amino acids: CASSRTSGPYNEQFF. CDR3 sequence (DNA): TGTGCCAGCAGTCGGACTAGCGGACCGTACAATGAGCAGTTCTTC.

This clone was recorded many times. This chain connects TRBV14 to TRBJ2-7, with D unclear. Germline lookup yields CDR1 SGHDN and CDR2 FVKESK. This CDR3 spans 12 amino acids. The CDR3 DNA follows: TGTGCCAGCAGCCAATTTTTGATGGTAGAAAAAGTC. Translated: CASSQFLMVEKV.

The chain employs TRBV7-2 and TRBJ1-6, with TRBD1 identical over 7 bases. Germline CDR1 SGHTA, CDR2 FQGNSA. V shed 4 bases and J 9 bases; nucleotides not matched to a gene: 6. CDR3 size: 14 residues. CDR3 DNA: TGTGCCAGCAGCTCGACCGGGACAGTTTCACCCCTCCACTTT. This sequence encodes CASSSTGTVSPLHF.

The chain combines TRBV7-2 with TRBJ2-7, with TRBD1 as a possible D gene (5 bases). Trimming took 2 bases from V and 2 from J, leaving 13 bases between them. Looked up from germline, CDR1 is SGHTA and CDR2 is FQGNSA. CDR3 size: 15 residues. In DNA, the CDR3 is TGTGCCAGCAGCTTATATGCCAGGGAAACCTACGAGCAGTACTTC. Translation gives CASSLYARETYEQYF. The whole variable domain, remainder taken from reference TRBV7-2 and TRBJ2-7, is GAGVSQSPSNKVTEKGKDVELRCDPISGHTALYWYRQSLGQGLEFLIYFQGNSAPDKSGLPSDRFSAERTGGSVSTLTIQRTQQEDSAVYLCASSLYARETYEQYFGPGTRLTVT.

The chain joins TRBV7-9 to TRBJ2-6; no clear D gene. Per germline, CDR1 SEHNR and CDR2 FQNEAQ (reference sequence). The length of the CDR3 is 15 residues. The V end lost 9 bases, the J end lost 2 bases, and 14 bases lay between the germline ends. CDR3 nucleotide sequence: TGTGCCAGTGACAAAGTTGGTGCTGGGGCCAACGTCCTGACTTTC. Amino acids: CASDKVGAGANVLTF.

This clone has more than one count but fewer than ten. The gene calls are TRBV30 and TRBJ1-2; TRBD1 matches 8 bases. Germline V CDR1 and CDR2: GTSNPN, SVGIG (reference sequence). This CDR3 contains 15 residues. V was clipped by 1 base and J by 7 bases; unmatched bases: 11. CDR3 DNA: TGTGCCTGGAGTGAAGGGACAGGCTTTGAGAGTGGCTACACCTTC. It is translated as CAWSEGTGFESGYTF.

The chain couples TRBV27 to TRBJ2-5; D remains ambiguous. The CDR3 loop spans 14 amino acids. The germline V and J ends were trimmed by 6 bases and 0 bases, with 11 bases remaining between them. Germline CDR1 MNHEY, CDR2 SMNVEV (reference sequence). This CDR3 reads CASSTIDNQETQYF. The CDR3 DNA follows: TGTGCCAGCAGCACAATTGACAACCAAGAGACCCAGTACTTC.

CDR3 sequence: CASSPETGSYNSPLHF. As DNA, the CDR3 is TGTGCCAGCAGCCCAGAGACAGGGTCCTATAATTCACCCCTCCACTTT. The V call is TRBV7-9, the J call TRBJ1-6; 7 bases line up with TRBD1. In germline, CDR1 is SEHNR, CDR2 FQNEAQ (reference sequence). This CDR3 region has 16 residues. Losses at the gene ends were 5 bases for V and 1 base for J; bases not matched to a gene: 5.

In its sample, this clone was seen a few times. The J gene is TRBJ2-7, the V gene TRBV7-9; no reliable D call. Germline V gene lookup returns CDR1 SEHNR and CDR2 FQNEAQ (reference sequence). V dropped 3 bases and J dropped 7 bases, with 10 bases sitting between them. There are 12 residues in the CDR3. The CDR3 DNA reads TGTGCCAGCAGCTTGAGGTATGGGGAGCAGTACTTC. Protein: CASSLRYGEQYF.

This clone was counted a few times. The chain uses TRBV30 and TRBJ2-4; TRBD1 aligns across 7 bases. Germline loops: CDR1 GTSNPN, CDR2 SVGIG (reference sequence). The V and J ends lost 3 bases and 4 bases, in that order; junction bases with no gene match: 3. The CDR3 is made up of 13 amino acids. In DNA form, the CDR3 reads TGTGCCTGGAGCCTACAGGGGAAAAACATTCAGTACTTC. Translated: CAWSLQGKNIQYF.